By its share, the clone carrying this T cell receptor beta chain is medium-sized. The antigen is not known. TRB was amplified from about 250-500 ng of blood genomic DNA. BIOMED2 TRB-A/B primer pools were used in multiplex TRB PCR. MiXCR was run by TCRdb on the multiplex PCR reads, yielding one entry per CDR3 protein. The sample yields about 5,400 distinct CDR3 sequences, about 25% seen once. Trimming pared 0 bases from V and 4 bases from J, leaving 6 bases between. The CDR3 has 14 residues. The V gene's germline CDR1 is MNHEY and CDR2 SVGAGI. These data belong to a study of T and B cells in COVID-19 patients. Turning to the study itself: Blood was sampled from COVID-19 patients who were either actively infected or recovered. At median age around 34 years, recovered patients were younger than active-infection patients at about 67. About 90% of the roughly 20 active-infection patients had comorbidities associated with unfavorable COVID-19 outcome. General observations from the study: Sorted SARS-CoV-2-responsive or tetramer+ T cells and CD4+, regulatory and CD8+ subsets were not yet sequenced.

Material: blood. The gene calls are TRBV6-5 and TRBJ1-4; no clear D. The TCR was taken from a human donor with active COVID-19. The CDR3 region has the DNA TGTGCCAGCAGTTACTCCACGGATAATGAAAAACTGTTTTTT. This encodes CASSYSTDNEKLFF.